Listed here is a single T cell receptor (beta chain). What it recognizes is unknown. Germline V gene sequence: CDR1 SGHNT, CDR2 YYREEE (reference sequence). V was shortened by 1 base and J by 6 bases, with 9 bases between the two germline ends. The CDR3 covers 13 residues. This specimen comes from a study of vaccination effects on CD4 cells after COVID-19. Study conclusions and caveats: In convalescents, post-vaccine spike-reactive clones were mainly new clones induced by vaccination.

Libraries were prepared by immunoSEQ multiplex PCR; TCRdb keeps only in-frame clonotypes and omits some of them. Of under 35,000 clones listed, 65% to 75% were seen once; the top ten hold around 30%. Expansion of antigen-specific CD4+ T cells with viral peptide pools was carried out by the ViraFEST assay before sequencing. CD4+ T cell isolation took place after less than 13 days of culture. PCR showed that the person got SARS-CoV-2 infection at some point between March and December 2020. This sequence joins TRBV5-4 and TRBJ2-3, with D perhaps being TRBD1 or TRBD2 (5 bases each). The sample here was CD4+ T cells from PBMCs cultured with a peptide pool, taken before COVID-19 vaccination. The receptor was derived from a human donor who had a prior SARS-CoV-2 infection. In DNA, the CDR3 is TGTGCCAGCAGCTTGCGGGACGGCGATACGCAGTATTTT. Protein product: CASSLRDGDTQYF.